This T cell receptor beta chain was documented in a study of cytomegalovirus exposure and HLA in healthy donors. Germline CDR1 is SGHRS and CDR2 is YFSETQ. The CDR3 consists of 13 residues. Trimming took off 7 bases at V and 4 bases at J, with 14 bases between the two ends. Study-level results: A missense variant in DCLRE1C was later tied to TCR beta V- and J-gene trimming.

PCR was performed using 60 Vbeta and 13 Jbeta primers. The method was immunoSEQ multiplex PCR; TCRdb's version includes in-frame clones alone and lacks a portion of them. The profile covers about 140,000 clones, with around 77% appearing a single time and roughly 2% taken by the ten largest. This clone was seen a handful of times. Its target is unknown. In the same sample, other DNA sequences code for this CDR3. What was sequenced was PBMCs. The source of this sequence is a man between 25 and 39 years old in good health and CMV-seronegative. The chain uses TRBV5-1 and TRBJ1-1; no clear D gene. CDR3 residues: CASSSGGGTEAFF. The CDR3 region has the DNA TGCGCCAGCTCGTCGGGCGGAGGCACTGAAGCTTTCTTT.